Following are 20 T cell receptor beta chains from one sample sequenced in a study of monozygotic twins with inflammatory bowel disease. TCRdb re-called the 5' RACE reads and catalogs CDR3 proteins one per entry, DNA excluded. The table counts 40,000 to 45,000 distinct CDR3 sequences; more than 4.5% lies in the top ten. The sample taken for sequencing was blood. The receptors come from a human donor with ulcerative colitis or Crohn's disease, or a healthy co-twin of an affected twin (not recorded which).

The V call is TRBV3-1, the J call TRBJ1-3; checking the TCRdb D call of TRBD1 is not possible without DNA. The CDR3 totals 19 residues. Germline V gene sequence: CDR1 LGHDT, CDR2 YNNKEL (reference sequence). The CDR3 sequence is CASSPRLTQGLNSGNTIYF.

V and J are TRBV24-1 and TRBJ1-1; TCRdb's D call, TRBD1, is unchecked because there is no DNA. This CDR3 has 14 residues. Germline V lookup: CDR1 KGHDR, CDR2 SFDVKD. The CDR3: CATSVGGHNTEAFF.

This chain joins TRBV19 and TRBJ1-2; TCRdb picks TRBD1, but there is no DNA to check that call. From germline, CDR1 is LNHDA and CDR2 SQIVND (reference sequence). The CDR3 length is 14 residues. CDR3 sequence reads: CASTGAGTGGSYTF.

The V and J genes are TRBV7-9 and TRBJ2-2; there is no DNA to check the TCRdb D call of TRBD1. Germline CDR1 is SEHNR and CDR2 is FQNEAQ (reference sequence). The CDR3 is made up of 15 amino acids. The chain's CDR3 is CASSLYRTNTGELFF.

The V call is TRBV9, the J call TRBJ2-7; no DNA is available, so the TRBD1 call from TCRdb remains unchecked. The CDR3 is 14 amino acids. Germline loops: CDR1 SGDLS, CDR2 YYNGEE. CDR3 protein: CASSPDGREYEQYF.

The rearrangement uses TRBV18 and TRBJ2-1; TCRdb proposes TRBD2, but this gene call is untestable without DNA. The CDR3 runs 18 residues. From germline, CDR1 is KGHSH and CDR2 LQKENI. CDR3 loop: CASSPRTSGRAGMNEQFF. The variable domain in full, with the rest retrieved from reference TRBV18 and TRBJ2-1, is NAGVMQNPRHLVRRRGQEARLRCSPMKGHSHVYWYRQLPEEGLKFMVYLQKENIIDESGMPKERFSAEFPKEGPSILRIQQVVRGDSAAYFCASSPRTSGRAGMNEQFFGPGTRLTVL.

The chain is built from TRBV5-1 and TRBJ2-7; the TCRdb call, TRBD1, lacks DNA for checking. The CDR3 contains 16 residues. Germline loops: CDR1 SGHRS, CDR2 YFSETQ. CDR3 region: CASSPPPPRNTYEQYF.

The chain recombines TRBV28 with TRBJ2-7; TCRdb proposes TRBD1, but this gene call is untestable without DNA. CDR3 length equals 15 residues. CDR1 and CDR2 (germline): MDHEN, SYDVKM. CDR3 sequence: CASSPRTGTAYEQYF.

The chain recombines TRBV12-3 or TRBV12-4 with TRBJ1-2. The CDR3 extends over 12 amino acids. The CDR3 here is CASSQTSYGYTF.

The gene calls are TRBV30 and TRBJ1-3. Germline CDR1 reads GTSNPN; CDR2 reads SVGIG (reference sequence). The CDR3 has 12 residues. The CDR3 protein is CAWRGPGNTIYF.

The CDR3 loop is CATSRDPTAPRDTQYF. V gene TRBV15 combines with J gene TRBJ2-3; absent DNA, TCRdb's TRBD1 call cannot be checked. CDR1 is LNHNV, CDR2 YYDKDF, per germline (reference sequence). This CDR3 has 16 amino acids.

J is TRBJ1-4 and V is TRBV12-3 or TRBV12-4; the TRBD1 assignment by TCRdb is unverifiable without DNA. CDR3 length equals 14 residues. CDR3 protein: CASSRDSGVEKLFF.

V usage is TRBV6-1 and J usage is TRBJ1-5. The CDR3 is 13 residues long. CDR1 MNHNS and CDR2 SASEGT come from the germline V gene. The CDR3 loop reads CASSVSGYQPQHF.

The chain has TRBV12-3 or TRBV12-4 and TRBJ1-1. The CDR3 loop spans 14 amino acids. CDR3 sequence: CASSLDSHYTEAFF.

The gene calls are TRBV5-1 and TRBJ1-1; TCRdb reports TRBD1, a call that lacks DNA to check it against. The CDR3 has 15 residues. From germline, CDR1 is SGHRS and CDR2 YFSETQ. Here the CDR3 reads CASSPGGPGNTEAFF.

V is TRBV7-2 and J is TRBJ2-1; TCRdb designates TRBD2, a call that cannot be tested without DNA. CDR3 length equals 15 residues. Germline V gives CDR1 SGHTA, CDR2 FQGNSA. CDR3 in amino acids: CASSSTSGGVGEQFF.

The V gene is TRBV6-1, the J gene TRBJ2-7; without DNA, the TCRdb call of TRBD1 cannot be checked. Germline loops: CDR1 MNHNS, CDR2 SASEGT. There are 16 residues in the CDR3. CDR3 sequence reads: CASSEALVRQFDEQYF.

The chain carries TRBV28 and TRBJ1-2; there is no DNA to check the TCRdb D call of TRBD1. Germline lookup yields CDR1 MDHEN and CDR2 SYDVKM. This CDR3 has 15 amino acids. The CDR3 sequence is CASSSFLRDRSGYTF.

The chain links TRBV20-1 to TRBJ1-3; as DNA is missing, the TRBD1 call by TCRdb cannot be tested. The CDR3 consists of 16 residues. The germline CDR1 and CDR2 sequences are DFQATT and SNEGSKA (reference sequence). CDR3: CSARDGGQTDGNTIYF.

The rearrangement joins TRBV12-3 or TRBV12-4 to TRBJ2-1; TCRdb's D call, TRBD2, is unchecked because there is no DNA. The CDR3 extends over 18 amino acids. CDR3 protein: CASSHSSGVTSSYNEQFF.